Following are 7 T cell receptor beta chains from one sample sequenced in a study of siplizumab effects on memory and regulatory T cells. Sequencing used immunoSEQ multiplex PCR; TCRdb keeps in-frame clones, though not all of them. The table lists 50,000 to 75,000 clones, 79% of them singletons. The sequenced sample consisted of memory CD4+ T cells sorted from blood. Source of these receptors: a human donor in good health.

The chain is built from TRBV4-2 and TRBJ1-2, with D possibly TRBD1 on 5 matching bases. V was trimmed by 0 bases and J by 7 bases, leaving 12 bases between them. Germline lookup yields CDR1 LGHNA and CDR2 YNFKEQ. The CDR3 is 14 amino acids. The chain's CDR3 is CASSQESGFGGYTF. As DNA, the CDR3 is TGTGCCAGCAGCCAAGAGTCAGGGTTCGGTGGCTACACCTTC.

The chain has TRBV5-4 and TRBJ1-1; D is uncertain. The germline V and J ends were trimmed by 0 bases and 2 bases, with 11 bases remaining between them. This CDR3 has 15 residues. In germline, CDR1 is SGHNT, CDR2 YYREEE (reference sequence). The CDR3 loop is CASSLDSEFNTEAFF. Here the CDR3 DNA reads TGTGCCAGCAGCTTGGACTCGGAATTCAACACTGAAGCTTTCTTT.

This rearrangement joins TRBV18 to TRBJ2-2; D is tentatively TRBD1 or TRBD2 (5 bases each). The germline CDR1 and CDR2 sequences are KGHSH and LQKENI. This CDR3 contains 15 residues. Trimming took 0 bases from V and 4 from J, leaving 9 bases between them. CDR3 coding DNA: TGTGCCAGCTCACCACCGGGGACCGGCACCGGGGAGCTGTTTTTT. Translation: CASSPPGTGTGELFF.

This clone was seen more than once but under ten times. The chain recombines TRBV7-2 with TRBJ2-7, with 7 bases lining up with TRBD1. Germline V gene lookup returns CDR1 SGHTA and CDR2 FQGNSA. V gave up 5 bases and J gave up 0 bases; unmatched junction bases: 7. The CDR3 loop spans 15 amino acids. CDR3 sequence reads: CASSLQTGNSYEQYF. The CDR3 coding sequence is TGTGCCAGCAGCCTACAGACAGGGAACTCCTACGAGCAGTACTTC.

The chain carries TRBV11-1 and TRBJ2-5; 9 nucleotides line up with TRBD2. This CDR3 region has 17 residues. Germline V gene data show CDR1 as SGHAT and CDR2 as FQDESV (reference sequence). V lost 5 bases, J lost 7 bases, and 17 bases stayed unmatched. CDR3 bases: TGTGCCAGCAGCGATCGCGGACTAGCGAGTCTTGTTCGGACCCAGTACTTC. This encodes CASSDRGLASLVRTQYF.

The chain joins TRBV30 to TRBJ2-5; TRBD1 or TRBD2 may be the D gene (5 bases each). Trimming pared 4 bases from V and 2 bases from J, leaving 11 bases between. CDR1 GTSNPN and CDR2 SVGIG come from the germline V gene (reference sequence). The CDR3 is made up of 13 amino acids. In DNA form, the CDR3 reads TGTGCCTGGACGAGGGGAGTACAAGAGACCCAGTACTTC. Translating it yields CAWTRGVQETQYF.

The chain couples TRBV28 to TRBJ2-2, with 13 nucleotides matching TRBD2. Germline lookup yields CDR1 MDHEN and CDR2 SYDVKM. With V trimmed by 6 bases and J by 7 bases, 8 bases remained unmatched. This CDR3 region has 16 residues. The CDR3 DNA reads TGTGCCAGCAGCCCCGGACTAGCGGGGGAGGGCGGGGAGCTGTTTTTT. This sequence encodes CASSPGLAGEGGELFF.